This T cell receptor beta chain comes out of a study of shared clonotypes between healthy human individuals. Measured with immunoSEQ multiplex PCR; TCRdb has only the in-frame clones, and not every one. This sample has about 480,000 clones, with 75% to 80% found just once. The J segment lost 5 bases and the V segment lost 6 bases, leaving 15 bases of the junction unmatched. This CDR3 has 18 residues. Germline V gives CDR1 MDHEN, CDR2 SYDVKM. Sequencing was carried out using PBMCs. The TCR sequence derives from a woman aged 40 to 50 in good health. Some clones in this sample may be carry-over from other donors' samples. This sequence joins TRBV28 and TRBJ2-1; TRBD2 aligns across 11 bases. Here the CDR3 reads CASSLGPKGLAENNEQFF. Written as DNA, the CDR3 is TGTGCCAGCAGCTTGGGACCGAAGGGACTAGCGGAGAACAATGAGCAGTTCTTC.